This T cell receptor (beta chain) was documented in a study of tumor and adjacent non-tumor tissue in lung cancer listed by TCRdb under 2018. A note on the overall study: By cancer type, the cohort comprised eleven to twelve adenocarcinoma patients, a couple of squamous cell carcinoma patients and 1 small cell lung cancer patient. Sequencing generated a total of more than 95 million productive TCRbeta reads, averaging about 4 million reads per sample. Among the roughly 15 patients, ages ranged from roughly 30 to 76 years, about 10 were men and 5 were women, and disease was TNM stage I to III. The study compared bulk TCRbeta repertoires from lung tumor tissue and matched distant non-tumor lung tissue of about 16 lung cancer patients. TCRbeta CDR3 sequencing was performed on under 35 paired specimens, with one tumor sample and one normal lung sample collected per patient.

The library relied on multiplex PCR. TCRdb shows the sequencer as Illumina HiSeq 2500. TCRbeta libraries were built by three rounds of nested PCR using primers (Table S4), following protocols modified from ARM-PCR. Before sequencing, PCR products of 200-500 bp were excised from the gel and purified with the QIAquick gel extraction kit. As for the authors' bioinformatics: Trimmomatic was used to clean the reads, FLASH was used to merge the reads into complete CDR3 sequences, and MiTCR was used to assign the reads to V(D)J germline segments. Clonal diversity was computed as the inverse Simpson's index with VDJtools. In-frame sequences lacking a premature stop codon were counted as productive reads. In TCRdb, the public reads were trimmed at Q25 with fastp and aligned with MiXCR, with productive beta chains retained. When rows share a CDR3 protein, they turn into one entry using the most common DNA and genes. TCRdb, not the authors, supplied the V and J calls. The sample includes roughly 70,000 distinct CDR3 sequences, with about two thirds observed a single time. The leading ten clones occupy roughly 25% of the sample.

The CDR3 numbers 17 residues from cysteine through phenylalanine. Solely the CDR3 DNA is kept, with 51 bases framed from the first base. The germline V gene sets CDR1 to MNHNS and CDR2 to SASEGT. Remarks on this clonotype: The antigen this receptor binds is unknown. The junction departs from germline at one end; a sequencing error may be responsible.

Study-level results and caveats: The top 100 clones accounted for a significantly larger cumulative portion of the repertoire in normal lung than in tumor tissue. Neither the sequencing platform nor unique molecular identifiers are mentioned in the methods. TCR diversity was significantly higher in younger patients, and higher tumor TCR diversity was associated with shorter overall and disease-free survival. Because peripheral blood was not sequenced, the blood TCRbeta repertoires of the lung cancer patients in the study went unexamined. TCR diversity (inverse Simpson) was significantly higher in tumor than in normal lung tissue (approximately 440 vs 150, P = 0.0075, Mann-Whitney U test). Only about 16 patients were included in the cohort, and the need for larger samples and more detailed clinical data was noted by the authors.

Bulk unsorted tissue served as the source for RNA extraction, and RNA quality was assessed using a NanoDrop ND-1000 and an Agilent 2100. The normal lung samples consisted of distant non-tumor tissue collected more than 3 cm from the tumor edge. Donors were newly diagnosed lung cancer patients admitted for thoracic surgery in China between August and November 2014, without prior chemotherapy. Patients who had received previous radiotherapy or chemotherapy, or who had another concurrent cancer, were excluded from the study. Surgical tissue pieces of roughly 1-2 cm3 were preserved in RNAlater solution and stored at -80 °C until use.

The chain is assembled from TRBV6-1 and TRBJ2-1; TRBD2 matches 7 bases in the middle. Specimen: distant non-tumor lung tissue. The TCR sequence derives from a woman aged 45-65 years with non-small cell lung cancer. The sequenced DNA is TGTACCAGCAGATGGCGGGAGAGTTTGGGGTTTTCCCATGAGCAGTTCTTC. Protein translation: CTSRWRESLGFSHEQFF.